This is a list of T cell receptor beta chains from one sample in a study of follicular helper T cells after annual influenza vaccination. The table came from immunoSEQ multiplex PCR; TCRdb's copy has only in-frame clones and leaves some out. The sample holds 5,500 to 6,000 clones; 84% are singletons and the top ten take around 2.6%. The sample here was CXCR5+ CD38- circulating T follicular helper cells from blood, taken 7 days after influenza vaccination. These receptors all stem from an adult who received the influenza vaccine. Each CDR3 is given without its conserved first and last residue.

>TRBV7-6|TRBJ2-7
ASSSGGGASYEQY
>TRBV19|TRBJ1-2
ASSIAAFSYGYT
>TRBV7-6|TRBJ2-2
ASSPRPQGADTGELF
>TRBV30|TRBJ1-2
AWSGDRGRPNYGYT
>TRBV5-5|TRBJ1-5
ASSLAQGPYQPQH
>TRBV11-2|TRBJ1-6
ASSLGGQGNSPLH
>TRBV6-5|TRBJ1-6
ASRAPGGGNSPLH
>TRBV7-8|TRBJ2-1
ASSPRTSGSRAYNEQF
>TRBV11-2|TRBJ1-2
ASSLTGGGTGYT
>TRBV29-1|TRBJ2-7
SVAGTQRSEQY
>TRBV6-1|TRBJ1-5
ASSLVDQPQH
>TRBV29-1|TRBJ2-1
SVNREGQGF
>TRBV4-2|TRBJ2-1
ASSPGVGGIVHNEQF
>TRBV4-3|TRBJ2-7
ASSLGTGANEQY
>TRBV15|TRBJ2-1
ATSREEGLYEQF
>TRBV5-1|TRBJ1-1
ASSLGGVNTEAF
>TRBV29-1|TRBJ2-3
SATGGRAGGTDTQY
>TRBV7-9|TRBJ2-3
ASSLDGTSDATDTQY
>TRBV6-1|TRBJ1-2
ASSEMGTGTGGNYGYT
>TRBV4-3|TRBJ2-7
ASSREGGGSYEQY
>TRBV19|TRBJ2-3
ASAMAPGTQY
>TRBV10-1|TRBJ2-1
ATEGDGNEQF
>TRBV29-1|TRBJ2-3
SVPGLAGGTDTQY
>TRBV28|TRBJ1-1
ASIGTNTEAF
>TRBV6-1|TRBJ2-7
ASSEPTGMASGEQY
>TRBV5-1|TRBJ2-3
ASSLLGRAEADTQY
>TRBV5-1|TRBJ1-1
ASSLGITGTEAF
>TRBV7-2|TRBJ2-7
ASSFDDGRKEQY
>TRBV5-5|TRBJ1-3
ASSSEAPGLVNTIY
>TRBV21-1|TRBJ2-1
ASSKETGQSYNEQF
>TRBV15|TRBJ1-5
ATSRGSVGGFNQPQH
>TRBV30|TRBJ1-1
AWSPRGLMNTEAF
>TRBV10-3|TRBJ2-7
AIRDLGRENEQY
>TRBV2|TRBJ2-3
ASGDLGVGTDTQY
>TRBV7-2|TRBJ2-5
ASSFLREGRKTQY
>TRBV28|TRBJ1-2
ASSTGQGGLYGYT
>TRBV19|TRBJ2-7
ASSIEAGEYEQY
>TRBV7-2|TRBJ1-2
ASSLTGFSTYGYT
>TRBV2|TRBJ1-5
ASSPQGVGKPQH
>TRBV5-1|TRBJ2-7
ASSLVAGGSYEQY
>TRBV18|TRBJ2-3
ASSPSGATDTQY
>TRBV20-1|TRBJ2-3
SATSTGTQY